The 27 T cell receptor beta chains presented below share a single source sample, sequenced in a study of lymphopenia after photon versus proton radiotherapy. TCRdb keeps only in-frame clones here, not all; method: immunoSEQ multiplex PCR. The data show 65,000 to 70,000 clones, roughly 93% seen once. The sequenced sample was peripheral blood, obtained from a patient treated with photon-based radiotherapy. Every receptor here comes from an older woman with pancreatic cancer.

The chain carries TRBV2 and TRBJ1-1; TRBD1 might be the D (5 bases). V shed 3 bases and J shed 4 bases, with 15 bases lying between them. Germline CDR1 reads SNHLY; CDR2 reads FYNNEI. The CDR3 contains 15 residues. The CDR3 region is CASSDPSQGTTEAFF. DNA for the CDR3: TGTGCCAGCAGTGATCCATCTCAGGGTACCACTGAAGCTTTCTTT.

The rearrangement links TRBV5-1 to TRBJ2-5; 11 nucleotides agree with TRBD2. J gave up 5 bases and V 0 bases, and 6 bases lay outside the gene matches. Germline V lookup: CDR1 SGHRS, CDR2 YFSETQ. The CDR3 contains 16 residues. For the CDR3, the DNA is TGCGCCAGCAGCTTGGATAGCGGGAGGGCGGGGGAGACCCAGTACTTC. Protein product: CASSLDSGRAGETQYF.

The V gene is TRBV18, the J gene TRBJ2-7; either TRBD1 or TRBD2 may supply D (5 bases each). The CDR3 spans 14 residues. The germline gives CDR1 KGHSH, CDR2 LQKENI. Between the trimmed V and J ends, which lost 3 bases and 3 bases, there was a span of 12 bases. The CDR3, as DNA: TGTGCCAGCTCACCCCCGGGACGCGGCTACGAGCAGTACTTC. It specifies CASSPPGRGYEQYF.

This rearrangement joins TRBV5-1 to TRBJ2-1, with a possible D match to TRBD2 (6 bases). There are 14 residues in the CDR3. With 4 bases removed from V and 5 bases from J, the gap between germline ends came to 13 bases. Germline CDR1 SGHRS, CDR2 YFSETQ. CDR3: CASSPGDFHNEQFF. The CDR3 DNA reads as TGCGCCAGCAGCCCGGGGGACTTTCACAATGAGCAGTTCTTC.

V gene TRBV25-1 combines with J gene TRBJ2-1, with 14 bases matching TRBD2. Germline V lookup: CDR1 MGHDK, CDR2 SYGVNS. The CDR3 has 15 residues. V lost 1 base to trimming and J lost 9 bases; unmatched junction nucleotides: 2. As DNA, the CDR3 is TGTGCCAGCAGTGAATGGGGACTAGCGGGAGCTGAGCAGTTCTTC. Translated, it gives CASSEWGLAGAEQFF.

V usage is TRBV7-9 and J usage is TRBJ1-5, with unresolved D. This CDR3 contains 13 residues. Germline lookup yields CDR1 SEHNR and CDR2 FQNEAQ (reference sequence). The V and J ends lost 1 base and 6 bases respectively, with 7 bases between them. CDR3 sequence reads: CASSLGLGQPQHF. The CDR3, as DNA: TGTGCCAGCAGCTTAGGCCTTGGTCAGCCCCAGCATTTT.

The chain joins TRBV5-4 to TRBJ2-1; no clear D. CDR1 SGHNT and CDR2 YYREEE come from the germline V gene (reference sequence). The ends were cut back, 4 bases at V and 6 bases at J, with 14 bases in the middle. The CDR3 is 14 amino acids. The CDR3 reads CASSGWLVSNEQFF. The CDR3 DNA reads TGTGCCAGCAGCGGCTGGTTAGTGAGCAATGAGCAGTTCTTC.

V and J are TRBV28 and TRBJ2-7; D is undetermined. The germline V gene encodes CDR1 MDHEN and CDR2 SYDVKM. This CDR3 contains 16 residues. The V gene lost 0 bases and the J gene lost 6 bases, with 18 bases spanning the gap. The CDR3 reads CASSLWMQAVPSEQYF. The DNA for the CDR3 is TGTGCCAGCAGTTTATGGATGCAGGCTGTTCCCTCCGAGCAGTACTTC. Using reference TRBV28 and TRBJ2-7 for the parts outside the CDR3, the full variable domain is DVKVTQSSRYLVKRTGEKVFLECVQDMDHENMFWYRQDPGLGLRLIYFSYDVKMKEKGDIPEGYSVSREKKERFSLILESASTNQTSMYLCASSLWMQAVPSEQYFGPGTRLTVT.

This sequence joins TRBV7-2 and TRBJ2-5; 9 positions agree with TRBD2. Germline V gene lookup returns CDR1 SGHTA and CDR2 FQGNSA. The CDR3 extends over 15 amino acids. Trimming took 0 bases from V and 5 from J; bases not matched to a gene: 4. As DNA, the CDR3 is TGTGCCAGCAGCTTAGCGCCCCTAGCGGGGGAGACCCAGTACTTC. This sequence encodes CASSLAPLAGETQYF.

The DNA for the CDR3 is TGTGCCAGCAGCCGGGCGGGACAGGGGGAATACGAGCAGTACTTC. As protein: CASSRAGQGEYEQYF. The V gene is TRBV6-5, the J gene TRBJ2-7; 11 bases are shared with TRBD1. This CDR3 has 15 amino acids. Germline V gives CDR1 MNHEY, CDR2 SVGAGI. V lost 6 bases, J lost 4 bases, and 8 bases stayed unmatched.

The CDR3 DNA reads TGTGCCAGCAGGTGGGGTGCGGGAGGCCGACCCAACGAGCAGTACTTC. Amino acids: CASRWGAGGRPNEQYF. V gene TRBV27 combines with J gene TRBJ2-7; 8 bases match TRBD2. The CDR3 is 16 residues long. Germline V gene sequence: CDR1 MNHEY, CDR2 SMNVEV (reference sequence). Trimming at V came to 6 bases and at J to 5 bases, leaving 15 bases not matched to a gene.

This chain links TRBV7-9 with TRBJ2-5, with D perhaps TRBD2 (5 bases). Trimming took 5 bases from V and 4 from J, leaving 8 bases between them. Germline CDR1 reads SEHNR; CDR2 reads FQNEAQ (reference sequence). The CDR3 has 12 amino acids. In DNA, the CDR3 is TGTGCCAGCAGCGGGAGTGGAGAGACCCAGTACTTC. Its translation is CASSGSGETQYF.

This sequence joins TRBV19 and TRBJ2-6, with 14 positions matching TRBD2. Germline V gene data show CDR1 as LNHDA and CDR2 as SQIVND (reference sequence). This CDR3 comprises 18 residues. With 5 bases clipped from V and 2 bases from J, the junction kept 5 bases outside the gene matches. The CDR3 nucleotides are TGTGCCAGTAGTGGGGGGACTAGCGGGAGCACTGGGGCCAACGTCCTGACTTTC. Encoded protein: CASSGGTSGSTGANVLTF.

DNA of the CDR3: TGTGCCAGCAGCCCTATTTGGACTAGCGATGAAGATACGCAGTATTTT. Protein: CASSPIWTSDEDTQYF. The V call is TRBV6-6, the J call TRBJ2-3, with 9 bases aligning to TRBD2. This CDR3 comprises 16 residues. In germline, CDR1 is MNHNY, CDR2 SVGAGI (reference sequence). V was clipped by 6 bases and J by 5 bases; unmatched bases: 12.

This chain connects TRBV10-3 to TRBJ2-7; 15 bases are a match to TRBD2. Germline values: CDR1 ENHRY, CDR2 SYGVKD. The trim removed 3 bases at V and 3 bases at J, leaving 3 bases unmatched. The CDR3 is made up of 16 amino acids. Written as DNA, the CDR3 is TGTGCCATCAGTGAAGGGACTAGCGGGAGGAACTACGAGCAGTACTTC. It specifies CAISEGTSGRNYEQYF.

The chain carries TRBV27 and TRBJ2-7; 9 nucleotides line up with TRBD1. The V gene end was trimmed by 5 bases and the J gene end by 5 bases; junction bases not matched to a gene: 10. Germline-derived CDR1 and CDR2 are MNHEY and SMNVEV (reference sequence). The CDR3 is 15 amino acids. CDR3 protein: CASSDTGTGSDEQYF. For the CDR3, the DNA is TGTGCCAGCAGTGACACCGGGACAGGGTCGGACGAGCAGTACTTC.

This chain joins TRBV19 and TRBJ2-7; D may be TRBD2 (6 bases). This CDR3 region has 13 residues. In germline, CDR1 is LNHDA, CDR2 SQIVND (reference sequence). Trimming cost V 1 base and J 2 bases, with 6 bases left between them. CDR3 sequence reads: CASSIAGAYEQYF. The DNA for the CDR3 is TGTGCCAGTAGTATAGCGGGGGCCTACGAGCAGTACTTC.

This chain connects TRBV28 to TRBJ1-4; D is undetermined. In germline, CDR1 is MDHEN, CDR2 SYDVKM. Trimming shortened V by 3 bases and J by 5 bases, and 10 bases separated the two germline ends. CDR3 length: 14 amino acids. The CDR3 spells CASSFPTENEKLFF. CDR3 nucleotides: TGTGCCAGCAGTTTCCCGACGGAGAATGAAAAACTGTTTTTT.

The chain combines TRBV14 with TRBJ2-1; the match to TRBD2 covers 11 bases. CDR1 and CDR2 (germline): SGHDN, FVKESK. The CDR3 spans 18 residues. With 3 bases clipped from V and 7 bases from J, the junction kept 14 bases outside the gene matches. Here the CDR3 reads CASSQSTSGRSVINEQFF. For the CDR3, the DNA is TGTGCCAGCAGCCAGTCCACTAGCGGGAGAAGCGTTATTAATGAGCAGTTCTTC.

This sequence joins TRBV27 and TRBJ2-3; D call uncertain. The ends were cut back, 5 bases at V and 2 bases at J, with 14 bases in the middle. This CDR3 spans 15 amino acids. The germline V gene encodes CDR1 MNHEY and CDR2 SMNVEV (reference sequence). The CDR3 sequence is CASSRISSLTDTQYF. CDR3 nucleotides: TGTGCCAGCAGTCGCATCAGTTCCCTCACAGATACGCAGTATTTT.

This clone has a single count. The rearrangement links TRBV29-1 to TRBJ2-1; 12 bases agree with TRBD2. Trimming cost V 7 bases and J 0 bases; bases outside gene matches: 16. Germline V gene data show CDR1 as SQVTM and CDR2 as ANQGSEA. CDR3 size: 19 residues. The CDR3: CSARPGVLAGGSSYNEQFF. CDR3 DNA sequence: TGCAGCGCCCGGCCTGGTGTCCTAGCGGGAGGGAGCTCCTACAATGAGCAGTTCTTC.

V and J are TRBV5-6 and TRBJ2-7, with D unresolved. The V and J ends lost 4 bases and 3 bases respectively, with 14 bases between them. This CDR3 comprises 14 residues. CDR1 is SGHDT, CDR2 YYEEEE, per germline. CDR3 coding DNA: TGTGCCAGCAGCCTGGGTTATGGTGTCTACGAGCAGTACTTC. As protein: CASSLGYGVYEQYF. Variable domain in full (rest from reference TRBV5-6 and TRBJ2-7): DAGVTQSPTHLIKTRGQQVTLRCSPKSGHDTVSWYQQALGQGPQFIFQYYEEEERQRGNFPDRFSGHQFPNYSSELNVNALLLGDSALYLCASSLGYGVYEQYFGPGTRLTVT.

This clone occurred once. The chain links TRBV19 to TRBJ2-7; D possibly matches TRBD1 or TRBD2 (6 bases each). This CDR3 has 14 amino acids. Between the trimmed V and J ends, which lost 5 bases and 0 bases, there was a span of 11 bases. Germline CDR1 reads LNHDA; CDR2 reads SQIVND (reference sequence). CDR3 bases: TGTGCCAGTAGTCAGCCGGGGGCCTCCTACGAGCAGTACTTC. As protein: CASSQPGASYEQYF.

This clone was recorded once. V is TRBV10-3 and J is TRBJ2-5; D is undetermined. The CDR3 spans 15 residues. The germline gives CDR1 ENHRY, CDR2 SYGVKD. V shed 2 bases and J shed 2 bases, with 12 bases lying between them. CDR3 protein: CAISERKGFQETQYF. For the CDR3, the DNA is TGTGCCATCAGTGAGCGGAAAGGCTTTCAAGAGACCCAGTACTTC.

The CDR3: CASRSRLPGTYEQFF. The CDR3 DNA reads as TGTGCCAGCAGGTCCCGTTTGCCCGGGACCTATGAGCAGTTCTTC. The chain employs TRBV28 and TRBJ2-1; D is tentatively TRBD1 or TRBD2 (5 bases each). The CDR3 runs to 15 residues. The V gene's germline CDR1 is MDHEN and CDR2 SYDVKM. V dropped 6 bases and J dropped 8 bases, with 20 bases sitting between them.

This rearrangement joins TRBV5-1 to TRBJ1-3, with D tentatively TRBD1 (6 bases). This CDR3 has 16 amino acids. The V end lost 0 bases, the J end lost 4 bases, and 14 bases lay between the germline ends. Germline CDR1 reads SGHRS; CDR2 reads YFSETQ. CDR3 loop: CASSLAGPGDGNTIYF. CDR3 coding DNA: TGCGCCAGCAGCTTGGCGGGCCCAGGGGACGGAAACACCATATATTTT.

The rearrangement links TRBV5-6 to TRBJ2-7; D unresolved. V dropped 2 bases and J dropped 0 bases, with 12 bases sitting between them. The CDR3 runs 15 residues. CDR1 SGHDT and CDR2 YYEEEE come from the germline V gene. Here the CDR3 reads CASSFWQESSYEQYF. The CDR3, as DNA: TGTGCCAGCAGCTTTTGGCAGGAGAGCTCCTACGAGCAGTACTTC. The variable domain in full, completed from reference TRBV5-6 and TRBJ2-7, reads DAGVTQSPTHLIKTRGQQVTLRCSPKSGHDTVSWYQQALGQGPQFIFQYYEEEERQRGNFPDRFSGHQFPNYSSELNVNALLLGDSALYLCASSFWQESSYEQYFGPGTRLTVT.